The 30 T cell receptor beta chains below come from one sample, sequenced in a study of T cell repertoires in cytomegalovirus infection. TCRdb fed the reads into MiXCR, producing one record per CDR3 protein. Here the sample spans almost 90,000 distinct CDR3 sequences, less than 30% being singletons. Antigen specificity for these receptors is unknown. Material: CD8+ T cells from cultured PBMCs, obtained from culture after CMV antigen stimulation. The receptors shown here come from a human donor in good health (CMV status not recorded). Some clones in this sample may be carry-over from other donors' samples.

This clonotype was seen repeatedly, ten times or more. V gene TRBV7-6 combines with J gene TRBJ2-1; 7 bases line up with TRBD2. The CDR3 covers 14 residues. Germline loops: CDR1 SGHVS, CDR2 FNYEAQ. Losses at the gene ends were 6 bases for V and 0 bases for J; bases not matched to a gene: 2. The CDR3 DNA sequence: TGTGCCAGCAGAGGCGGGGGCTCCTACAATGAGCAGTTCTTC. Residues: CASRGGGSYNEQFF.

This clonotype was seen a few times. This chain uses TRBV7-9 with TRBJ1-1, with TRBD1 matching 8 bases. The germline gives CDR1 SEHNR, CDR2 FQNEAQ (reference sequence). The J segment lost 1 base and the V segment lost 5 bases, leaving 12 bases of the junction unmatched. The CDR3 extends over 17 amino acids. The CDR3 nucleotides read TGTGCCAGCAGCCCCCGAGGGCAGGGGGCGCGGAACACTGAAGCTTTCTTT. As protein: CASSPRGQGARNTEAFF. The full variable domain, rest sourced from reference TRBV7-9 and TRBJ1-1, is DTGVSQNPRHKITKRGQNVTFRCDPISEHNRLYWYRQTLGQGPEFLTYFQNEAQLEKSRLLSDRFSAERPKGSFSTLEIQRTEQGDSAMYLCASSPRGQGARNTEAFFGQGTRLTVV.

The J gene is TRBJ2-3, the V gene TRBV28; TRBD2 aligns across 15 bases. The CDR3 totals 18 residues. V shed 6 bases, J shed 2 bases, and the junction held 9 bases outside the gene matches. Germline V gives CDR1 MDHEN, CDR2 SYDVKM. CDR3 sequence reads: CASRGLGTSGGYTDTQYF. For the CDR3, the DNA is TGTGCCAGCAGGGGACTAGGGACTAGCGGGGGGTACACAGATACGCAGTATTTT.

This clonotype was observed a few times. The J gene is TRBJ2-7, the V gene TRBV27; D possibly corresponds to TRBD2 (7 bases). Trimming took 7 bases from V and 0 from J, leaving 10 bases between them. The V gene's germline CDR1 is MNHEY and CDR2 SMNVEV (reference sequence). The CDR3 length is 13 residues. The CDR3 region is CASMGGPSYEQYF. CDR3 DNA sequence: TGTGCCAGCATGGGGGGGCCCTCCTACGAGCAGTACTTC.

At least ten counts were recorded for this clonotype. The chain employs TRBV4-1 and TRBJ2-2, with D unresolved. V lost 4 bases and J lost 7, with 19 bases in between. CDR1 and CDR2 (germline): MGHRA, YSYEKL. This CDR3 has 16 amino acids. The CDR3 nucleotides are TGCGCCAGCAGCCTGTCCACGACGGATAACGGCGGGGAGCTGTTTTTT. Its translation is CASSLSTTDNGGELFF.

This clonotype was counted many times. The CDR3 loop is CASSLGPRNEQFF. DNA of the CDR3: TGTGCCAGCAGCTTAGGACCGCGCAATGAGCAGTTCTTC. This chain connects TRBV7-8 to TRBJ2-1; D unclear. Germline CDR1 SGHVS, CDR2 FQNEAQ. The length of the CDR3 is 13 residues. The V and J ends lost 1 base and 6 bases respectively, with 7 bases between them. Using reference TRBV7-8 and TRBJ2-1 for the parts outside the CDR3, the full variable domain is GAGVSQSPRYKVAKRGQDVALRCDPISGHVSLFWYQQALGQGPEFLTYFQNEAQLDKSGLPSDRFFAERPEGSVSTLKIQRTQQEDSAVYLCASSLGPRNEQFFGPGTRLTVL.

The rearrangement uses TRBV5-6 and TRBJ1-2; possibly TRBD1 for D (6 bases). The germline V gene encodes CDR1 SGHDT and CDR2 YYEEEE. This CDR3 spans 17 amino acids. V was cut by 4 bases and J by 1 base, with 20 bases left in between. This chain's CDR3 is CASSPDRSLIINYGYTF. Here the CDR3 DNA reads TGTGCCAGCAGCCCCGACAGGTCGCTGATCATTAACTATGGCTACACCTTC. Drawing the rest from reference TRBV5-6 and TRBJ1-2, the complete variable domain is DAGVTQSPTHLIKTRGQQVTLRCSPKSGHDTVSWYQQALGQGPQFIFQYYEEEERQRGNFPDRFSGHQFPNYSSELNVNALLLGDSALYLCASSPDRSLIINYGYTFGSGTRLTVV.

This clonotype appeared a few times. The chain recombines TRBV19 with TRBJ1-6, with 8 nucleotides matching TRBD1. There are 17 residues in the CDR3. The V segment lost 6 bases and the J segment 3 bases; nucleotides outside the gene matches: 10. Germline CDR1 LNHDA, CDR2 SQIVND (reference sequence). Written as DNA, the CDR3 is TGTGCCAGTAGCGATGCGGGACAGGTATTCTATAATTCACCCCTCCACTTT. Its protein product is CASSDAGQVFYNSPLHF.

The rearrangement links TRBV19 to TRBJ1-1, with a weak D call TRBD1 (5 bases). Trimming took 3 bases from V and 5 from J, leaving 19 bases between them. The length of the CDR3 is 16 residues. Per the germline V gene, CDR1 is LNHDA and CDR2 is SQIVND (reference sequence). The CDR3 sequence: CASSIDGTMGGTEAFF. The CDR3, as DNA: TGTGCCAGTAGTATCGACGGCACCATGGGGGGGACTGAAGCTTTCTTT.

V usage is TRBV19 and J usage is TRBJ2-1; a possible D gene is TRBD2 (7 bases). The CDR3 runs 18 residues. CDR1 and CDR2 from the germline V gene are LNHDA and SQIVND (reference sequence). Trimming stripped 3 bases from V and 6 bases from J, with 24 bases between. CDR3 nucleotide sequence: TGTGCCAGTAGTATTACGGGGTTCCGGGGGGCCTTTAGCAATGAGCAGTTCTTC. It encodes CASSITGFRGAFSNEQFF.

The chain uses TRBV12-3 or TRBV12-4 and TRBJ1-1; no firm D call. This CDR3 region has 13 residues. V lost 10 bases and J 8 bases, leaving 20 bases between the germline ends. The CDR3 nucleotides read TGTGCCACCCGGGGTACCCGCGCCGTCGAAGCTTTCTTT. Amino acids: CATRGTRAVEAFF.

The gene calls are TRBV5-1 and TRBJ2-5, with 12 bases fitting TRBD2. The CDR3 is made up of 14 amino acids. Losses at the gene ends were 4 bases for V and 5 bases for J; bases not matched to a gene: 3. Germline values: CDR1 SGHRS, CDR2 YFSETQ. CDR3: CASSVGLAGETQYF. CDR3 bases: TGCGCCAGCAGCGTCGGACTAGCGGGGGAGACCCAGTACTTC.

The chain couples TRBV12-3 or TRBV12-4 to TRBJ1-3, with D unclear. The germline V and J ends were trimmed by 10 bases and 0 bases, with 4 bases remaining between them. CDR3 length equals 11 residues. The CDR3 spells CAIPSGNTIYF. CDR3 sequence (DNA): TGTGCCATCCCCTCTGGAAACACCATATATTTT.

The genes are TRBV19 and TRBJ1-1; tentatively, D is TRBD1 (6 bases). The V end was cut by 10 bases, the J end by 8 bases, with 14 bases between. Germline V CDR1 and CDR2: LNHDA, SQIVND (reference sequence). The CDR3 spans 11 residues. The CDR3 DNA reads as TGTGCCACCTCCCAGGGGATAGAAGCTTTCTTT. Its protein is CATSQGIEAFF.

The chain uses TRBV27 and TRBJ2-5; 7 positions match TRBD1. With V trimmed by 5 bases and J by 4 bases, 10 bases remained unmatched. Germline V lookup: CDR1 MNHEY, CDR2 SMNVEV (reference sequence). The CDR3 length is 15 residues. CDR3 in amino acids: CASSRTGQSVETQYF. CDR3 nucleotides: TGTGCCAGCAGTAGAACGGGACAGTCGGTAGAGACCCAGTACTTC.

The chain's CDR3 is CASSQAPGQGANEQFF. In nucleotides, the CDR3 is TGCGCCAGCAGCCAAGCCCCGGGACAGGGGGCAAATGAGCAGTTCTTC. This chain uses TRBV4-1 with TRBJ2-1; TRBD1 matches 12 bases. V was pared by 1 base and J by 7 bases, with 5 bases of the junction left unmatched. Germline loops: CDR1 MGHRA, CDR2 YSYEKL. This CDR3 contains 16 residues.

Only a few counts were recorded for this clonotype. The chain carries TRBV27 and TRBJ2-7; 7 bases map to TRBD1. The CDR3 has 15 amino acids. Germline CDR1 is MNHEY and CDR2 is SMNVEV (reference sequence). V lost 6 bases to trimming and J lost 0 bases; unmatched junction nucleotides: 8. The CDR3 nucleotides read TGTGCCAGCAGCTCAGGGGGAAGAATCTCCTACGAGCAGTACTTC. This translates into CASSSGGRISYEQYF.

This clonotype was seen a few times. The rearrangement joins TRBV4-1 to TRBJ1-1; no definite D call. This CDR3 has 14 amino acids. Trimming left V 1 base short and J 7 bases short, with 13 bases between. Germline CDR1 is MGHRA and CDR2 is YSYEKL. The CDR3 bases are TGCGCCAGCAGCCAAGGAGCGCAGGCCTTTGAAGCTTTCTTT. It codes for CASSQGAQAFEAFF.

The chain combines TRBV6-6 with TRBJ1-2; the match to TRBD1 covers 8 bases. Germline loops: CDR1 MNHNY, CDR2 SVGAGI (reference sequence). Germline trimming cut 4 bases from V and 8 bases from J; bases unmatched to any gene: 9. The CDR3 is 14 amino acids. CDR3 nucleotide sequence: TGTGCCAGCAGTTTGACAGGGGCCAGCTGGGGCTACACCTTC. The encoded protein is CASSLTGASWGYTF.

This chain joins TRBV12-3 or TRBV12-4 and TRBJ1-2; TRBD1 matches at 8 bases. V was pared by 2 bases and J by 6 bases, with 5 bases of the junction left unmatched. CDR3 length: 14 amino acids. CDR3 loop: CASSLQGALNGYTF. CDR3 bases: TGTGCCAGCAGTTTACAGGGGGCGCTCAATGGCTACACCTTC.

This clonotype was found a few times. The V and J genes are TRBV2 and TRBJ1-1, with D maybe TRBD1 (5 bases). This CDR3 region has 13 residues. CDR1 and CDR2 (germline): SNHLY, FYNNEI. The V and J ends lost 8 bases and 4 bases respectively, with 14 bases between them. The CDR3 bases are TGTGCCAGCGGGGGACGGGTTGGCACTGAAGCTTTCTTT. Its translation is CASGGRVGTEAFF.

The J gene is TRBJ1-1, the V gene TRBV7-6; D perhaps matches TRBD1 (6 bases). Germline V gene lookup returns CDR1 SGHVS and CDR2 FNYEAQ. Between the trimmed V and J ends, which lost 1 base and 5 bases, there was a span of 11 bases. The CDR3 has 14 residues. The CDR3 reads CASSLGGAWTEAFF. The CDR3 DNA follows: TGTGCCAGCAGCTTAGGGGGGGCTTGGACTGAAGCTTTCTTT.

This sequence joins TRBV6-2 or TRBV6-3 and TRBJ2-7, with 8 bases matching TRBD1. V gave up 0 bases and J gave up 0 bases; unmatched junction bases: 7. This CDR3 region has 17 residues. Germline V gene data show CDR1 as MNHEY and CDR2 as SVGEGT. CDR3 in amino acids: CASSYSTGDVFSYEQYF. As DNA, the CDR3 is TGTGCCAGCAGTTACTCGACAGGGGACGTATTCTCCTACGAGCAGTACTTC.

The V gene is TRBV5-1, the J gene TRBJ2-7, with 8 bases lining up with TRBD1. The V gene's germline CDR1 is SGHRS and CDR2 YFSETQ. This CDR3 spans 13 amino acids. After removal of 1 base from V and 3 bases from J, the junction contained 0 bases not matched to a gene. The DNA of the CDR3 is TGCGCCAGCAGCTTGACAGGGGGCTACGAGCAGTACTTC. Encoded protein: CASSLTGGYEQYF. Complete variable domain (other parts from reference TRBV5-1 and TRBJ2-7): KAGVTQTPRYLIKTRGQQVTLSCSPISGHRSVSWYQQTPGQGLQFLFEYFSETQRNKGNFPGRFSGRQFSNSRSEMNVSTLELGDSALYLCASSLTGGYEQYFGPGTRLTVT.

This chain connects TRBV4-2 to TRBJ1-1, with TRBD1 as a possible D gene (5 bases). Germline V CDR1 and CDR2: LGHNA, YNFKEQ. With 0 bases removed from V and 2 bases from J, the gap between germline ends came to 16 bases. This CDR3 region has 17 residues. The CDR3 DNA follows: TGTGCCAGCAGCCAAGATTCCTCGGGGGGAGGAAACACTGAAGCTTTCTTT. As protein: CASSQDSSGGGNTEAFF.

This clonotype was found a few times. V and J are TRBV19 and TRBJ2-7, with D possibly TRBD1 on 6 matching bases. V gave up 1 base and J gave up 6 bases, with 13 bases separating them. CDR1 is LNHDA, CDR2 SQIVND, per germline (reference sequence). This CDR3 is built from 14 residues. CDR3: CASSIAGASPEQYF. In DNA form, the CDR3 reads TGTGCCAGTAGTATAGCAGGGGCAAGCCCCGAGCAGTACTTC.

The genes are TRBV27 and TRBJ2-3, with TRBD2 identical over 9 bases. CDR1 is MNHEY and CDR2 is SMNVEV in the germline V gene (reference sequence). The CDR3 covers 16 residues. Germline trimming cut 3 bases from V and 3 bases from J; bases unmatched to any gene: 7. CDR3 loop: CASSFASGVRTDTQYF. Here the CDR3 DNA reads TGTGCCAGCAGTTTCGCTAGCGGGGTTCGTACAGATACGCAGTATTTT.

This clonotype was detected a few times. The CDR3 here is CASSGLGEEQYF. CDR3 nucleotides: TGTGCCAGCAGTGGACTCGGGGAGGAGCAGTACTTC. The chain carries TRBV2 and TRBJ2-7, with D possibly TRBD2 on 5 matching bases. Germline assignment: CDR1 SNHLY and CDR2 FYNNEI. V dropped 4 bases and J dropped 7 bases, with 11 bases sitting between them. The CDR3 extends over 12 amino acids.

V usage is TRBV6-5 and J usage is TRBJ1-1; a weak D match, TRBD1 (5 bases). Looked up from germline, CDR1 is MNHEY and CDR2 is SVGAGI. The CDR3 has 16 amino acids. With 2 bases removed from V and 4 bases from J, the gap between germline ends came to 17 bases. The CDR3 here is CASSYPRLGGVTEAFF. The CDR3 bases are TGTGCCAGCAGTTACCCCCGGTTAGGAGGGGTCACTGAAGCTTTCTTT.

This clonotype came up many times. The rearrangement uses TRBV6-5 and TRBJ1-4; D gene ambiguous. CDR3 size: 16 residues. The V end was cut by 6 bases, the J end by 7 bases, with 21 bases between. CDR1 and CDR2 (germline): MNHEY, SVGAGI. The DNA for the CDR3 is TGTGCCAGCAGCTACAGAGACCCAGGATTTGGTGAAAAACTGTTTTTT. Translation: CASSYRDPGFGEKLFF.